This TCR beta chain is drawn from a study of low-dose radiotherapy and immunotherapy resistance in tumors. Time point in this sample: before trial treatment. The treatment that donors received included nivolumab, ipilimumab, aspirin, low-dose cyclophosphamide and low-dose radiotherapy. This clonotype has a count of ten or more. Covering alpha and beta chains, TRAV- and TRBV-specific primers were used for the first-strand cDNA. For amplifying TCRs, the PCR ran for around 20 cycles with Phusion, which was used together with a constant-region primer and the adapter on the V primers. With in vitro transcription, the isolated mRNA was amplified. One entry per CDR3 protein results from TCRdb running MiXCR on the reads. In the table there are approximately 70,000 distinct CDR3 sequences, about a third of which are singletons. Germline V gene lookup returns CDR1 LNHDA and CDR2 SQIVND (reference sequence). V lost 8 bases and J 0 bases, leaving 14 bases between the germline ends. The CDR3 extends over 15 amino acids.

The input for sequencing was PBMCs, taken before treatment. This sequence was found in a female donor with ovarian cancer. The rearrangement joins TRBV19 to TRBJ1-5; perhaps TRBD1 as D (5 bases). The CDR3 region has the DNA TGTGCCAGTGCGCTGGGGCAATATAGCAATCAGCCCCAGCATTTT. Translating gives CASALGQYSNQPQHF.